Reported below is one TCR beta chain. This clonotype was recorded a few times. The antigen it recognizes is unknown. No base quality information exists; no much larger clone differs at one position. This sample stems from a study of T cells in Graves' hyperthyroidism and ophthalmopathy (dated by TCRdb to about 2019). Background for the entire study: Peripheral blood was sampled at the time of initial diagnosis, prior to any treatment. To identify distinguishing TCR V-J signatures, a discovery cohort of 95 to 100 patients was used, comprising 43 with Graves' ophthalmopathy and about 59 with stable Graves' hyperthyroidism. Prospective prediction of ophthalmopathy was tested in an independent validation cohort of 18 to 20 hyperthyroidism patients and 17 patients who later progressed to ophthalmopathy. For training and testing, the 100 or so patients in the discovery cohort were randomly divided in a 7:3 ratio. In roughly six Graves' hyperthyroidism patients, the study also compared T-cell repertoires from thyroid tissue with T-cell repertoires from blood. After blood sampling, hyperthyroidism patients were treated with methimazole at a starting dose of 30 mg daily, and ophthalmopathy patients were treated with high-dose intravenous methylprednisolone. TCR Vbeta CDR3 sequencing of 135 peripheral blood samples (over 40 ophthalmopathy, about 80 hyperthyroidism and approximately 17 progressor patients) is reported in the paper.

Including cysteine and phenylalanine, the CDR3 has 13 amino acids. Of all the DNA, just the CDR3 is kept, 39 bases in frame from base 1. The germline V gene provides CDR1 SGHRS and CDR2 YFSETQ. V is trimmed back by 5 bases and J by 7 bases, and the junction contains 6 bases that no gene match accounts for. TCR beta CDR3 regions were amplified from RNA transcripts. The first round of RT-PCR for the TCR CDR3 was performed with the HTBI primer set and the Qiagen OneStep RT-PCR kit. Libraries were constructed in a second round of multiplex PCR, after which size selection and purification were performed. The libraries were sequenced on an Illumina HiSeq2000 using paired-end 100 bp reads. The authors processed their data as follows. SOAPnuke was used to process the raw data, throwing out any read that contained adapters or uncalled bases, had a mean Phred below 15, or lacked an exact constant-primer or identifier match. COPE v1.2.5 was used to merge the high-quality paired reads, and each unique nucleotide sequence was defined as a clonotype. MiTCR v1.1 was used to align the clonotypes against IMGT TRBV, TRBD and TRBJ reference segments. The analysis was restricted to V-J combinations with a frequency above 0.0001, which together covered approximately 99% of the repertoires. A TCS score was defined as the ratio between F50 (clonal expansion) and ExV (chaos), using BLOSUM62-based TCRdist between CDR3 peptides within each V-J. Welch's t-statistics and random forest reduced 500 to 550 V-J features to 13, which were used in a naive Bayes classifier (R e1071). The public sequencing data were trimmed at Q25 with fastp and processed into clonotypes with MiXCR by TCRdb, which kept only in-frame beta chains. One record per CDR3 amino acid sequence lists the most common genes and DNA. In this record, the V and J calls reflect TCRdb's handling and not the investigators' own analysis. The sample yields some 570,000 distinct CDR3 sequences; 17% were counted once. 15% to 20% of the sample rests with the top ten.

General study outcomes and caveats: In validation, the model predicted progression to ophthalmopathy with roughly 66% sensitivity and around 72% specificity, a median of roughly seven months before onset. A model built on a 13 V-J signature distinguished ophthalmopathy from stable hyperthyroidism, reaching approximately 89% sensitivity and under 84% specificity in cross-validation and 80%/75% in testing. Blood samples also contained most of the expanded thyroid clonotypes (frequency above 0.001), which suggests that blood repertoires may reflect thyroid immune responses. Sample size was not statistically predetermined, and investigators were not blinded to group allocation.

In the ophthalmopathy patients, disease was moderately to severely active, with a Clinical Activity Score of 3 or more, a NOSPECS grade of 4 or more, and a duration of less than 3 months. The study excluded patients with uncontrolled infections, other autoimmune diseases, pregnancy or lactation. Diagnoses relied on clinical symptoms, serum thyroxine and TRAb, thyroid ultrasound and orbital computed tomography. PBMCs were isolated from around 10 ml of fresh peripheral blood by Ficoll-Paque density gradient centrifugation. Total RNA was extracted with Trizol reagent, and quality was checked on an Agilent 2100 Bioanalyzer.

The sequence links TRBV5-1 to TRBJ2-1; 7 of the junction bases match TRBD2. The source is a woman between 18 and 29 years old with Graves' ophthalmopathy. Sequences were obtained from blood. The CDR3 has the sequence CASRPSGFNEQFF. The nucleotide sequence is TGCGCCAGCAGACCTAGCGGATTTAATGAGCAGTTCTTC.